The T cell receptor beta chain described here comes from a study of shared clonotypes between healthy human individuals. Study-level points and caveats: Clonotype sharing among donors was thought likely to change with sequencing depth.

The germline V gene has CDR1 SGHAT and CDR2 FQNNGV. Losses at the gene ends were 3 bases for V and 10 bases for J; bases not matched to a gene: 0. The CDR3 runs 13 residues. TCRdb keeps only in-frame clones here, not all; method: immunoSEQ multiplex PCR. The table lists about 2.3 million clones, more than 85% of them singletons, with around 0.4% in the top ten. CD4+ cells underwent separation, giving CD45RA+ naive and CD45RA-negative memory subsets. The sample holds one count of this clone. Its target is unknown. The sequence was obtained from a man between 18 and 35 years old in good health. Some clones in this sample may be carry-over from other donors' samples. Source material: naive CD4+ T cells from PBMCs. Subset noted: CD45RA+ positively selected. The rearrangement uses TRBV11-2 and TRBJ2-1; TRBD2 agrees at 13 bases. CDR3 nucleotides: TGTGCCAGCAGCTTGACTAGCGGGGGGGAGCAGTTCTTC. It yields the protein CASSLTSGGEQFF. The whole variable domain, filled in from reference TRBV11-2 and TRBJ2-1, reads EAGVAQSPRYKIIEKRQSVAFWCNPISGHATLYWYQQILGQGPKLLIQFQNNGVVDDSQLPKDRFSAERLKGVDSTLKIQPAKLEDSAVYLCASSLTSGGEQFFGPGTRLTVL.